This paragraph reports one T cell receptor beta chain. These data are taken from a study of cytomegalovirus exposure and HLA in healthy donors. This CDR3 is built from 12 residues. Between the trimmed V and J ends, which lost 3 bases and 7 bases, there was a span of 7 bases. Germline lookup yields CDR1 LNHNV and CDR2 YYDKDF (reference sequence). The primer mix had 60 Vbeta and 13 Jbeta primers. Method: immunoSEQ multiplex PCR; TCRdb's copy keeps in-frame clones and lacks some. The sample has tens of thousands of clones; roughly 70% are singletons. The source of this sequence is a woman younger than 45 in good health and CMV-seronegative. V and J are TRBV15 and TRBJ1-5; no clear D. What was sequenced was PBMCs. CDR3 protein: CATSRPRQPQHF. As DNA, the CDR3 is TGTGCCACCAGCAGGCCGAGGCAGCCCCAGCATTTT.